One and the same sample provided the 29 T cell receptor beta chains below, sequenced in a study of glioma-infiltrating T cells. Using RNA template, CDR3s of TCR alpha and beta were amplified with iRepertoire arm-PCR. One entry per CDR3 protein results from TCRdb running MiXCR on the multiplex PCR reads. The sample has 400,000 or so distinct CDR3 sequences, more than 35% seen once. The sequenced material came from glioma tissue, nonneoplastic brain tissue, or PBMCs (not recorded which). Receptors originate from a human donor with low-grade glioma or glioblastoma, undergoing nonglioma brain surgery, or in good health (not recorded which).

This clonotype showed up many times. V and J are TRBV6-1 and TRBJ2-5; D perhaps matches TRBD2 (6 bases). The germline V gene has CDR1 MNHNS and CDR2 SASEGT. The CDR3 is 14 residues long. Trimming took 5 bases from V and 4 from J, leaving 14 bases between them. CDR3 protein: CASSRVGGIETQYF. The CDR3 DNA reads as TGTGCCAGCAGTCGCGTCGGGGGAATAGAGACCCAGTACTTC.

The table lists this clonotype with a few counts. V and J are TRBV15 and TRBJ2-3; 11 bases agree with TRBD2. Unmatched junction bases numbered 9, after V lost 0 bases and J lost 1 base. The CDR3 is 19 residues long. Germline lookup yields CDR1 LNHNV and CDR2 YYDKDF (reference sequence). The CDR3 DNA reads TGTGCCACCAGCAGAGATCCTTTTCGTAGCGGGAGGGGCACAGATACGCAGTATTTT. It codes for CATSRDPFRSGRGTDTQYF.

The V and J genes are TRBV12-3 or TRBV12-4 and TRBJ2-7; D possibly corresponds to TRBD2 (6 bases). The CDR3 runs to 15 residues. Trimming removed 5 bases at V and 1 base at J, with 15 bases between. CDR3 sequence: CASSNTRDWSYEQYF. The CDR3 DNA reads TGTGCCAGCAGTAATACCCGGGACTGGTCCTACGAGCAGTACTTC.

The chain employs TRBV2 and TRBJ2-5, with TRBD1 matching 9 bases. V shed 4 bases and J 4 bases; nucleotides not matched to a gene: 4. Germline lookup yields CDR1 SNHLY and CDR2 FYNNEI. This CDR3 has 14 amino acids. For the CDR3, the DNA is TGTGCCAGCAGTGGTGCGGGACAGGGAGAGACCCAGTACTTC. As protein: CASSGAGQGETQYF.

The CDR3 region has the DNA TGTGCCAGCTCACCACCGGGACACCCTCTCGAGCAGTACTTC. It translates to CASSPPGHPLEQYF. The rearrangement links TRBV18 to TRBJ2-7; a possible D gene is TRBD1 (6 bases). Germline CDR1 KGHSH, CDR2 LQKENI. Trimming stripped 0 bases from V and 6 bases from J, with 12 bases between. The CDR3 sequence is 14 residues long.

This chain connects TRBV7-6 to TRBJ2-7, with 9 bases aligning to TRBD1. The germline gives CDR1 SGHVS, CDR2 FNYEAQ. J gave up 5 bases and V 3 bases, and 2 bases lay outside the gene matches. The CDR3 extends over 13 amino acids. Here the CDR3 DNA reads TGTGCCAGCAGCTTGTGGACAGGGGACGAGCAGTACTTC. Its translation is CASSLWTGDEQYF.

Here the CDR3 reads CASSLDGTYEQYF. CDR3 sequence (DNA): TGTGCCAGCAGTTTGGACGGCACCTACGAGCAGTACTTC. V and J are TRBV27 and TRBJ2-7; no definite D call. CDR1 MNHEY and CDR2 SMNVEV come from the germline V gene (reference sequence). Trimming took 3 bases from V and 2 from J, leaving 8 bases between them. The CDR3 length is 13 residues.

In its sample, this clonotype was seen many times. The chain carries TRBV20-1 and TRBJ2-5, with 7 bases that match TRBD2. V was clipped by 2 bases and J by 1 base; unmatched bases: 1. From germline, CDR1 is DFQATT and CDR2 SNEGSKA (reference sequence). This CDR3 contains 13 residues. The CDR3 loop is CSARRLAQETQYF. DNA for the CDR3: TGCAGTGCTAGACGACTAGCCCAAGAGACCCAGTACTTC.

This clonotype was seen more than once but under ten times. The chain carries TRBV28 and TRBJ2-3; 10 nucleotides align to TRBD2. The germline gives CDR1 MDHEN, CDR2 SYDVKM. CDR3 length equals 18 residues. With 4 bases clipped from V and 1 base from J, the junction kept 11 bases outside the gene matches. The DNA for the CDR3 is TGTGCCAGCAGTTGGGGCCTCCTAGCGGGGGAGGGCACAGATACGCAGTATTTT. Translating it yields CASSWGLLAGEGTDTQYF.

This clonotype was picked up many times. As DNA, the CDR3 is TGTGCCAGCAGCTCGCGCGGGGCACGGCGGGGAAACACCATATATTTT. Protein product: CASSSRGARRGNTIYF. The chain is built from TRBV7-2 and TRBJ1-3; possibly TRBD1 for D (5 bases). V was cut by 4 bases and J by 4 bases, with 17 bases left in between. Germline V lookup: CDR1 SGHTA, CDR2 FQGNSA. CDR3 length equals 16 residues.

The V and J genes are TRBV5-1 and TRBJ1-2; 7 bases line up with TRBD1. V shed 0 bases, J shed 0 bases, and the junction held 5 bases outside the gene matches. Per germline, CDR1 SGHRS and CDR2 YFSETQ. The CDR3 loop spans 16 amino acids. The CDR3 sequence: CASSLDAGGSNYGYTF. The CDR3, as DNA: TGCGCCAGCAGCTTGGACGCAGGGGGTTCTAACTATGGCTACACCTTC.

As regards this clonotype: A read error may explain this, as a much larger clone is one base away. This chain links TRBV20-1 with TRBJ2-1, with D unresolved. Looked up from germline, CDR1 is DFQATT and CDR2 is SNEGSKA (reference sequence). This CDR3 comprises 14 residues. The CDR3 DNA follows: TGCAGTGCTAGACGGCCCCTCTCCTACAATGAGAAGTTCTTC. Protein sequence: CSARRPLSYNEKFF.

With regard to this clonotype: Since a much larger clone is just one base distant, this may be a read error. This chain connects TRBV7-2 to TRBJ2-1; D is possibly TRBD2 (6 bases). The germline V gene has CDR1 SGHTA and CDR2 FQGNSA. The CDR3 covers 15 residues. The CDR3 DNA follows: TGTGGCAGCAGCTCCCAAGCCGGGAGTGTAAATGAGCAGTTCTTC. Translation gives CGSSSQAGSVNEQFF.

The J gene is TRBJ1-1, the V gene TRBV7-3, with a possible D match to TRBD1 (6 bases). CDR1 and CDR2 from the germline V gene are SGHTA and FQGTGA. The CDR3 totals 12 residues. V lost 5 bases and J lost 8, with 12 bases in between. The CDR3 spells CASSKGQSEAFF. DNA of the CDR3: TGTGCCAGCAGCAAAGGACAGTCCGAAGCTTTCTTT.

The chain is built from TRBV5-4 and TRBJ2-3; D may be TRBD2 (5 bases). From germline, CDR1 is SGHNT and CDR2 YYREEE (reference sequence). Trimming removed 0 bases from V and 0 bases from J, with 8 bases in between. This CDR3 has 15 residues. Here the CDR3 reads CASSLEVASTDTQYF. CDR3 bases: TGTGCCAGCAGCTTGGAGGTAGCGAGCACAGATACGCAGTATTTT.

In the case of this clonotype: This could be a read error, since a much larger clone is one nucleotide away. The conserved phenylalanine or tryptophan is not found at the CDR3 terminus, so this likely reflects a read error. The chain recombines TRBV28 with TRBJ1-1, with D hard to call. Trimming cost V 10 bases and J 0 bases, with 15 bases left between them. This CDR3 has 14 amino acids. CDR1 and CDR2 (germline): MDHEN, SYDVKM. CDR3 sequence reads: CAIGKGNLNTEAFL. The CDR3 region has the DNA TGTGCCATCGGAAAGGGCAACTTGAACACTGAAGCTTTCTTA.

With regard to this clonotype: Relative to the germline gene, one junction end is altered; a read error may explain this. The chain links TRBV15 to TRBJ1-3; D is perhaps TRBD1 (5 bases). Per the germline V gene, CDR1 is LNHNV and CDR2 is YYDKDF (reference sequence). The CDR3 covers 14 residues. The CDR3 spells CATSSRVSGSTIYF. CDR3 DNA sequence: TGTGCCACCAGCAGCAGGGTCTCTGGAAGCACCATATATTTT. Based on the CDR3 plus reference TRBV15 and TRBJ1-3, the full variable domain is DAMVIQNPRYQVTQFGKPVTLSCSQTLNHNVMYWYQQKSSQAPKLLFHYYDKDFNNEADTPDNFQSRRPNTSFCFLDIRSPGLGDTAMYLCATSSRVSGSTIYFGEGSWLTVV.

As to this clonotype: With a much larger clone just one base away, this may be a read error. The chain employs TRBV28 and TRBJ1-1, with a possible D match to TRBD1 (6 bases). This CDR3 spans 13 amino acids. Germline assignment: CDR1 MDHEN and CDR2 SYDVKM. The CDR3 region has the DNA TGTGCCAGCGGTTTATGGGGGGCTATCGAAGCTTTCTTT. Residues: CASGLWGAIEAFF.

This clonotype occurred a few times. V gene TRBV20-1 combines with J gene TRBJ2-1; 8 nucleotides match TRBD1. Per germline, CDR1 DFQATT and CDR2 SNEGSKA (reference sequence). The CDR3 is 13 residues long. The V and J ends lost 6 bases and 13 bases, in that order; junction bases with no gene match: 14. Written as DNA, the CDR3 is TGCAGTGCCAAAATCAGGACAGGGTCCATTCAGTTCTTC. Its translation is CSAKIRTGSIQFF.

As to this clonotype: A much more abundant neighbour one base away suggests this may be a read error. The chain recombines TRBV27 with TRBJ1-1; maybe TRBD1 (5 bases). The V and J ends lost 8 bases and 11 bases respectively, with 21 bases between them. This CDR3 spans 13 amino acids. CDR1 is MNHEY and CDR2 is SMNVEV in the germline V gene (reference sequence). The CDR3 region is CASPVGPALWAFF. DNA of the CDR3: TGTGCCAGCCCCGTGGGACCGGCCCTTTGGGCTTTCTTT.

Concerning this clonotype itself: A junction end diverges from the germline sequence, so it may reflect a read error. CDR3 sequence reads: CACSSPIPPWGTSTDTQYF. The CDR3 DNA reads as TGTGCCTGCAGTTCCCCTATTCCCCCTTGGGGGACTAGCACAGATACGCAGTATTTT. The chain has TRBV28 and TRBJ2-3; maybe TRBD2 (6 bases). Germline V lookup: CDR1 MDHEN, CDR2 SYDVKM. This CDR3 is built from 19 residues.

This clonotype has a count of ten or more. CDR3 sequence: CASSPIGRAYEQYF. DNA for the CDR3: TGTGCCAGCAGCCCCATCGGGAGGGCATACGAGCAGTACTTC. The chain links TRBV28 to TRBJ2-7, with 8 bases fitting TRBD2. The CDR3 sequence is 14 residues long. Trimming cost V 6 bases and J 4 bases; bases outside gene matches: 8. Germline loops: CDR1 MDHEN, CDR2 SYDVKM.

The chain couples TRBV5-1 to TRBJ1-1; tentative D call: TRBD1 (5 bases). There are 14 residues in the CDR3. CDR1 SGHRS and CDR2 YFSETQ come from the germline V gene. V was pared by 4 bases and J by 8 bases, with 18 bases between. In DNA form, the CDR3 reads TGCGCCAGCAGCCCGGGACGACTTAATTTAGAAGCTTTCTTT. Amino acids: CASSPGRLNLEAFF.

There are a few counts of this clonotype. CDR3 protein: CASSRQADTQYF. The CDR3 nucleotides are TGTGCCAGCTCCCGACAGGCAGATACGCAGTATTTT. The genes are TRBV18 and TRBJ2-3; maybe TRBD1 (6 bases). The CDR3 spans 12 residues. V shed 6 bases and J shed 4 bases, with 8 bases lying between them. In germline, CDR1 is KGHSH, CDR2 LQKENI.

The rearrangement links TRBV7-2 to TRBJ1-5, with 8 bases that match TRBD1. Per germline, CDR1 SGHTA and CDR2 FQGNSA. Trimming removed 3 bases from V and 3 bases from J; junction bases left unmatched: 4. The CDR3 is 15 amino acids. The DNA of the CDR3 is TGTGCCAGCAGCTTGGGGACAGGCCCCAATCAGCCCCAGCATTTT. Translated: CASSLGTGPNQPQHF.

This clonotype was observed many times. The chain combines TRBV6-2 or TRBV6-3 with TRBJ2-7; D tentatively fits TRBD1 or TRBD2 (5 bases each). The ends were cut back, 0 bases at V and 2 bases at J, with 11 bases in the middle. Germline assignment: CDR1 MNHEY and CDR2 SVGEGT. This CDR3 has 15 amino acids. The CDR3 reads CASSYSGAGTYEQYF. The CDR3 nucleotides are TGTGCCAGCAGTTACTCCGGGGCCGGGACCTACGAGCAGTACTTC.

Turning to this clonotype: Mismatch with germline at one junction end may stem from a read error. This chain joins TRBV4-1 and TRBJ2-3, with D perhaps given as TRBD1 or TRBD2 (6 bases each). This CDR3 has 15 residues. Germline assignment: CDR1 MGHRA and CDR2 YSYEKL. CDR3 nucleotide sequence: TGCGCCAGCAGCCAATGGCCGGGGGCTAAAGATATGCAGTATTTT. Translating gives CASSQWPGAKDMQYF.

J is TRBJ2-3 and V is TRBV20-1; TRBD2 matches 7 bases. The V gene end was trimmed by 1 base and the J gene end by 3 bases; junction bases not matched to a gene: 4. Germline CDR1 reads DFQATT; CDR2 reads SNEGSKA (reference sequence). There are 14 residues in the CDR3. The CDR3 sequence: CSARGASGTDTQYF. The CDR3 coding sequence is TGCAGTGCTAGAGGGGCTAGCGGTACAGATACGCAGTATTTT.

The rearrangement joins TRBV2 to TRBJ1-1; 7 positions agree with TRBD1. Germline CDR1 SNHLY, CDR2 FYNNEI. J was trimmed by 0 bases and V by 7 bases; bases with no gene match: 2. This CDR3 has 13 amino acids. This CDR3 is CASTGQVNTEAFF. Here the CDR3 DNA reads TGTGCCAGCACCGGACAGGTGAACACTGAAGCTTTCTTT.